The rows below give T cell receptor beta chains drawn from one sample of a study of T cells after yellow fever vaccination. TCRdb re-analysed the 5' RACE reads in MiXCR, keeping a single row per CDR3 protein. The repertoire includes some 300,000 distinct CDR3 sequences, roughly 8.3% of them detected once, and approximately 15% sits in the top ten. The sample here was PBMCs, taken about 49 days after the first yellow fever vaccination. The receptors stem from a man in his late teens or twenties who received the YFV17D yellow fever vaccine. Each CDR3 is given with its conserved first and last residue. Each record gives: J gene, V gene, clone size, CDR3 protein. Clone size appears in some rows only: once, few, many, or a class for an expanded clone.

TRBJ1-2,TRBV12-3/TRBV12-4,-,CASSLVSFYGYTF
TRBJ1-1,TRBV12-3/TRBV12-4,-,CACSLAGTGLILNTEAFF
TRBJ1-6,TRBV5-4,few,CASSFVGGNSPLHF
TRBJ2-3,TRBV5-1,-,CASSLSDRGSGDTQYF
TRBJ1-1,TRBV28,few,CASRAGQKDKAFF
TRBJ1-3,TRBV6-5,-,CASSYKLSGNTIYF
TRBJ2-1,TRBV5-1,few,CASERGWGRADEQFF
TRBJ1-1,TRBV18,many,CASSPPPNTEAFF
TRBJ1-3,TRBV20-1,-,CSASTQTGPSGNTIYF
TRBJ1-2,TRBV5-6,many,CASSLVTLTNYGYTF
TRBJ2-5,TRBV4-3,few,CASSQARGTGGTQYF
TRBJ2-1,TRBV4-3,-,CASSSRASGRYNEQFF
TRBJ1-1,TRBV4-2,-,CASSQILGPRGSEVTFF
TRBJ1-2,TRBV11-2,-,CASSFGWGGRTSDGYTF
TRBJ2-5,TRBV10-3,-,CAMAPSGGAGETQYF
TRBJ2-3,TRBV7-2,few,CASSLVSGGENTQYF
TRBJ1-1,TRBV7-9,-,CASSPGRTGRTEAFF
TRBJ2-1,TRBV9,-,CASSVGLARNEQFF
TRBJ2-2,TRBV7-9,-,CASSPWDKITGELFF
TRBJ1-2,TRBV30,-,CALSGGGYGYTF
TRBJ2-2,TRBV12-3/TRBV12-4,few,CASTPGENTGELFF
TRBJ2-1,TRBV19,few,CASSIWASGNEQFF
TRBJ2-5,TRBV7-2,few,CASGRQGVETQYF
TRBJ2-3,TRBV19,few,CASRPGQGADTQYF
TRBJ2-2,TRBV12-3/TRBV12-4,-,CASDLGGKTGELFF
TRBJ2-1,TRBV18,-,CASSPDVHNEQFF
TRBJ2-3,TRBV20-1,few,CSATDPWSGGDVYTQYF
TRBJ2-3,TRBV11-2,few,CASSLGFMINTQYF